This T cell receptor beta chain was identified during a study of post-analysis software for immune sequencing data. Presence of unique molecular identifiers characterized the TCR beta cDNA libraries. TCRdb re-analysed the PCR reads in MiXCR, keeping a single row per CDR3 protein. This sample has about half a million distinct CDR3 sequences, with roughly 45% found just once. Study conclusions and caveats: Normalized Chao1 diversity in multiple sclerosis patients fell significantly below that of controls. TRBV5-6, TRBV5-1 and TRBV20-1 were among roughly five TRBV segments more frequent in patients than controls.

In regard to this clonotype: Its antigen is undetermined.

The CDR3 has 16 residues. Germline V lookup: CDR1 SGHRS, CDR2 YFSETQ. Trimming took 5 bases from V and 4 from J; bases not matched to a gene: 13. Sequencing was performed on blood. The gene calls are TRBV5-1 and TRBJ1-1; 8 positions agree with TRBD1. The receptor comes from a girl aged 5-17 years with multiple sclerosis. Here the CDR3 DNA reads TGCGCCAGCAGTCGACAGGGGAACGGGGTGGTCACTGAAGCTTTCTTT. It encodes CASSRQGNGVVTEAFF.